A selection of T cell receptor beta chains follows, all from one sample in a study of T cells after yellow fever vaccination. Via MiXCR, TCRdb re-called the 5' RACE reads, giving one row per CDR3 protein. The sample yields 90,000 to 130,000 distinct CDR3 sequences, 7.5% to 9.5% seen once. The sequencing used CD8+ T cells sorted from PBMCs, collected 45 days after the yellow fever booster vaccination. Every receptor here comes from a man aged 30-40 years who received the YFV17D yellow fever vaccine. The CDR3 runs from the conserved cysteine through the conserved F or W. A D gene is named only where the DNA matches it firmly. The size field is filled for only some rows; it gives once, few, many or a size class.

CDR3	DNA	D	V	J	size
CASSPPFWPDTQYF	TGTGCCAGTAGTCCACCGTTCTGGCCAGATACGCAGTATTTT	-	TRBV19	TRBJ2-3	-
CASSPSRGTYNEQFF	TGTGCCAGCAGCCCTTCGCGGGGAACCTACAATGAGCAGTTCTTC	-	TRBV7-7	TRBJ2-1	many
CASSSGVVEAFF	TGTGCCAGCAGTTCCGGAGTGGTCGAAGCTTTCTTT	-	TRBV12-3/TRBV12-4	TRBJ1-1	many
CASSTLAEGQETQYF	TGTGCCAGCAGCACCCTAGCGGAGGGACAAGAGACCCAGTACTTC	TRBD2	TRBV12-3/TRBV12-4	TRBJ2-5	many
CASSSGTGDPPQHF	TGTGCCAGCAGCTCCGGGACAGGGGACCCGCCCCAGCATTTT	TRBD1	TRBV7-2	TRBJ1-5	many
CASSSDWIYEQYF	TGTGCCAGCAGCTCGGACTGGATCTACGAGCAGTACTTC	-	TRBV6-2/TRBV6-3	TRBJ2-7	-
CARSISGRTYEQYF	TGTGCCAGGAGTATAAGCGGGAGGACCTACGAGCAGTACTTC	TRBD2	TRBV19	TRBJ2-7	few
CATREGGVYEQYF	TGTGCCACCAGAGAGGGAGGGGTATACGAGCAGTACTTC	TRBD2	TRBV15	TRBJ2-7	many
CATSRGTSGEETQYF	TGTGCCACCAGCAGGGGGACTAGCGGAGAAGAGACCCAGTACTTC	TRBD2	TRBV15	TRBJ2-5	few
CASSQDNFEETQYF	TGTGCCAGCAGCCAAGATAACTTCGAAGAGACCCAGTACTTC	-	TRBV3-1	TRBJ2-5	many
CARFDRDRSYEQYF	TGTGCCAGATTCGACAGGGACCGATCCTACGAGCAGTACTTC	TRBD1	TRBV25-1	TRBJ2-7	many
CATLGHHYGYTF	TGTGCCACCCTCGGACACCACTATGGCTACACCTTC	-	TRBV19	TRBJ1-2	few
CASSLRGPEQYF	TGTGCCAGCAGCTTACGGGGGCCCGAGCAGTACTTC	-	TRBV7-9	TRBJ2-7	-
CASSISGTGFIAKNIQYF	TGTGCCAGCAGTATATCCGGGACAGGTTTTATAGCCAAAAACATTCAGTACTTC	TRBD1	TRBV28	TRBJ2-4	-
CSVDGMYTQYF	TGCAGCGTTGACGGAATGTATACGCAGTATTTT	-	TRBV29-1	TRBJ2-3	many
CASSQVPGQGSEQYF	TGTGCCAGCAGCCAAGTTCCGGGACAGGGGAGCGAGCAGTACTTC	TRBD1	TRBV14	TRBJ2-7	-
CASSLEGTGGPEQFF	TGCGCCAGCAGCTTGGAAGGGACAGGGGGCCCTGAGCAGTTCTTC	TRBD1	TRBV5-1	TRBJ2-1	-
CSARDIGDEQFF	TGCAGTGCTAGAGATATTGGTGATGAGCAGTTCTTC	-	TRBV20-1	TRBJ2-1	many
CSARDRTSYGYTF	TGCAGTGCTAGAGATAGAACTTCCTATGGCTACACCTTC	-	TRBV20-1	TRBJ1-2	many
CSARGWGAEAFF	TGCAGTGCTAGAGGTTGGGGCGCTGAAGCTTTCTTT	-	TRBV20-1	TRBJ1-1	-
CSVLGGQGVVGYEQYF	TGCAGCGTTCTTGGGGGACAGGGGGTCGTCGGCTACGAGCAGTACTTC	TRBD1	TRBV29-1	TRBJ2-7	-
CAISESVLGSGHEQYF	TGTGCCATCAGTGAGTCAGTTTTGGGCAGTGGGCACGAGCAGTACTTC	-	TRBV10-3	TRBJ2-7	many
CSARGQGAYEQYF	TGCAGTGCTCGGGGACAGGGGGCCTACGAGCAGTACTTC	TRBD1	TRBV20-1	TRBJ2-7	many
CSAAGQGALWGELFF	TGCAGCGCCGCGGGACAGGGGGCCCTTTGGGGGGAGCTGTTTTTT	TRBD1	TRBV29-1	TRBJ2-2	many
CASSERGRAYGYTF	TGTGCCAGCAGTGAACGCGGCAGGGCCTATGGCTACACCTTC	-	TRBV2	TRBJ1-2	many
CASSLGQETQYF	TGTGCCAGCAGCTTGGGGCAAGAGACCCAGTACTTC	-	TRBV5-4	TRBJ2-5	many
CASSQEGLAGETQYF	TGTGCCAGCAGCCAAGAGGGGCTAGCCGGAGAGACCCAGTACTTC	-	TRBV4-2	TRBJ2-5	many
CASSLRDFAYEQYF	TGTGCCAGCAGCCTACGGGACTTTGCCTACGAGCAGTACTTC	-	TRBV12-3/TRBV12-4	TRBJ2-7	many
CASSWTPDSSADTQYF	TGTGCCAGCAGTTGGACTCCGGACTCCTCGGCCGATACGCAGTATTTT	-	TRBV6-2/TRBV6-3	TRBJ2-3	many
CASSYFGEVGETQYF	TGTGCCAGCAGTTACTTTGGTGAGGTGGGAGAGACCCAGTACTTC	-	TRBV6-5	TRBJ2-5	many
CASSLADSSYNEQFF	TGTGCCAGCAGTTTGGCGGACAGCTCCTACAATGAGCAGTTCTTC	-	TRBV27	TRBJ2-1	many
CASGLVGSWTGGETQYF	TGTGCTAGTGGTTTGGTAGGTTCGTGGACAGGGGGAGAGACCCAGTACTTC	TRBD1	TRBV12-5	TRBJ2-5	-
CASSLFPGDTQYF	TGCGCCAGCAGCTTGTTCCCAGGAGATACGCAGTATTTT	-	TRBV5-1	TRBJ2-3	few
CASSPRWGTEAFF	TGCGCCAGCAGTCCCAGATGGGGCACTGAAGCTTTCTTT	-	TRBV4-1	TRBJ1-1	many
CARGAGLLCISYEQYF	TGTGCCAGGGGCGCCGGGCTGCTCTGTATCTCCTACGAGCAGTACTTC	-	TRBV28	TRBJ2-7	-
CSVEDSRRGYTF	TGCAGCGTTGAAGATTCTCGTCGTGGCTACACCTTC	-	TRBV29-1	TRBJ1-2	-
CASSLWLAGGGEQFF	TGTGCCAGCAGTTTGTGGCTAGCGGGAGGAGGTGAGCAGTTCTTC	TRBD2	TRBV12-3/TRBV12-4	TRBJ2-1	-
CASTLPGLAVYNEQFF	TGTGCCAGCACCCTGCCGGGACTAGCGGTCTACAATGAGCAGTTCTTC	TRBD2	TRBV7-2	TRBJ2-1	many
CASWGQPDYEQYF	TGTGCCAGTTGGGGACAACCCGACTACGAGCAGTACTTC	-	TRBV6-6	TRBJ2-7	-
CSVRGQAPYWGWPQHF	TGCAGTGTTAGGGGACAGGCGCCGTATTGGGGTTGGCCCCAGCATTTT	TRBD1	TRBV20-1	TRBJ1-5	-
CASSLGGLAVNTGELFF	TGTGCCAGCAGCTTAGGGGGGCTCGCGGTGAACACCGGGGAGCTGTTTTTT	-	TRBV7-9	TRBJ2-2	many
CASSYGDRGSYEQYF	TGTGCCAGCAGTTATGGGGACAGGGGCTCCTACGAGCAGTACTTC	TRBD1	TRBV6-5	TRBJ2-7	many
CASSPSGGSNEQYF	TGCGCCAGCAGCCCCAGTGGGGGGTCCAACGAGCAGTACTTC	-	TRBV5-1	TRBJ2-7	many
CASSDDPDEQYF	TGTGCCAGCAGTGATGACCCAGACGAGCAGTACTTC	-	TRBV6-1	TRBJ2-7	many
CASSPPAGNYGYTF	TGTGCCAGCTCACCACCGGCGGGGAACTATGGCTACACCTTC	-	TRBV18	TRBJ1-2	many
CASSPTDRNEQYF	TGCGCCAGCAGCCCGACGGACAGAAACGAGCAGTACTTC	-	TRBV5-1	TRBJ2-7	many
CASSVEGSSDTDTQYF	TGTGCCAGCAGCGTAGAAGGCTCATCGGACACAGATACGCAGTATTTT	-	TRBV9	TRBJ2-3	many
CATSEPGESPGYF	TGTGCCACCAGCGAACCGGGGGAAAGTCCGGGGTATTTT	-	TRBV15	TRBJ2-3	-
CASSLGSNEQFF	TGTGCCAGCAGCTTAGGGAGCAATGAGCAGTTCTTC	-	TRBV7-9	TRBJ2-1	many
CASFEGSSYNEQFF	TGTGCCAGCTTTGAGGGATCCTCCTACAATGAGCAGTTCTTC	-	TRBV2	TRBJ2-1	many
CASSQDWDLTLQAGGQQPYNEQFF	TGTGCCAGCAGCCAAGATTGGGACCTCACCCTCCAAGCGGGAGGGCAGCAACCCTACAATGAGCAGTTCTTC	TRBD2	TRBV14	TRBJ2-1	few
CASSLGEIPAEGYTF	TGTGCCAGCAGCTTAGGGGAAATCCCTGCGGAAGGCTACACCTTC	-	TRBV7-9	TRBJ1-2	few
CAWSVQGGQPQHF	TGTGCCTGGAGTGTACAGGGGGGACAGCCCCAGCATTTT	TRBD1	TRBV30	TRBJ1-5	few
CASRLPGQGIEQYF	TGTGCCAGCAGACTACCGGGACAGGGGATAGAGCAGTACTTC	TRBD1	TRBV5-5	TRBJ2-7	many
CASSTGDRYEQYF	TGTGCCAGTTCGACAGGGGACAGGTACGAGCAGTACTTC	TRBD1	TRBV25-1	TRBJ2-7	many
CAAGASPGAFF	TGTGCCGCTGGGGCATCTCCTGGGGCTTTCTTT	-	TRBV19	TRBJ1-1	-
CASSPREGRPGELFF	TGTGCCAGCAGCCCCAGGGAAGGAAGGCCCGGGGAGCTGTTTTTT	-	TRBV27	TRBJ2-2	few
CASSFRSNYEQYF	TGTGCCAGCAGTTTCCGGTCCAACTACGAGCAGTACTTC	-	TRBV27	TRBJ2-7	many
CASSQIAGSGYEQYF	TGTGCCAGCAGCCAAATTGCGGGGAGTGGCTACGAGCAGTACTTC	-	TRBV5-4	TRBJ2-7	-